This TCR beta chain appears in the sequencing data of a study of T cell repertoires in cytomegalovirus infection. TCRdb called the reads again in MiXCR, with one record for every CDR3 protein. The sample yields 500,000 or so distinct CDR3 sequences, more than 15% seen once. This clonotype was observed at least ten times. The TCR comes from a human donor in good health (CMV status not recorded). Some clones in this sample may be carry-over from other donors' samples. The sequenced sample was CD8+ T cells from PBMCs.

The CDR3 sequence is CASSPGLAGVNNEQFF. The CDR3 DNA is TGTGCCAGCAGCCCGGGACTAGCGGGAGTCAACAATGAGCAGTTCTTC. The chain links TRBV7-9 to TRBJ2-1; 14 nucleotides match TRBD2. The CDR3 has 16 residues. Trimming took 5 bases from V and 5 from J; bases not matched to a gene: 5. CDR1 is SEHNR, CDR2 FQNEAQ, per germline (reference sequence).